This T cell receptor (beta chain) was identified in a study of beta chain features in type 1 diabetes. Study context: Comparable age, gender and cell yields were observed in patients relative to healthy donors.

Of note for this clone: No antigen is known for it.

The germline V gene encodes CDR1 SGDLS and CDR2 YYNGEE. This CDR3 comprises 15 residues. Germline trimming cut 7 bases from V and 7 bases from J; bases unmatched to any gene: 6. Reverse transcribing all isolated RNA meant expressed TCRB transcripts were sequenced. Generated by immunoSEQ multiplex PCR, the TCRdb table keeps only in-frame clones and is missing some. The table records roughly 330,000 clones, roughly 9.6% of them present only once. Sampling consisted of one heparinised blood draw per donor, averaging approximately 100 mL. The authors obtained over 95% purity in all sorted populations. Points from the study as a whole: Possible PCR preference for shorter templates applied equally to patients and controls.

This sequence was found in a woman in her twenties or thirties in good health. The sequencing input was naive CD4+ T cells from blood. V and J are TRBV9 and TRBJ2-3, with TRBD2 matching over 16 bases. The CDR3 DNA follows: TGTGCCAGCGGGACTAGCGGGAGGGCCTCAAATACGCAGTATTTT. Protein product: CASGTSGRASNTQYF.